Listed here is a single T cell receptor beta chain. Its antigen target is currently unknown. No per-base quality is available; no much larger clone lies one base away. Each collaborating institution followed its own protocols to collect whole blood in K2EDTA tubes. For TCRbeta analysis, collaborators shipped samples as frozen whole blood, isolated PBMCs, or DNA extracted from either of those sample types. TCRbeta CDR3 regions were amplified from genomic DNA by means of the immunoSEQ Assay, a bias-controlled multiplex PCR. The paper's data handling went like this. Nucleated cell counts per sample were estimated from amplification of reference gene primers within the assay. To quantify the absolute abundance of each unique TCRbeta CDR3 rearrangement, sequence reads were collapsed and filtered. Productive Simpson clonality was computed per sample as the square root of Simpson's diversity index over productive rearrangements. TCRdb retrieved this table from immuneACCESS and kept in-frame rearrangements only. Not all clones are present; in checked studies, unresolved V genes account for under half, and no reason is known for the remainder. D and trimming come from the DNA, and the V and J calls and clone size come from that table. Within this sample are approximately 35,000 clones, with roughly 80% of them counted one time only. The ten top clones hold less than 35% of the sample.

This entry comes from a study of blood T cell repertoires in COVID-19 (dated by TCRdb to 2018 to 2020). In terms of the full investigation: The collaborator samples originated in the United States, Italy and Spain and spanned the acute and convalescent phases of COVID-19. The prospective study material was composed of cDNA or gDNA derived from T cells, B-cell-depleted T cells, or PBMCs. The dataset comprised deeply sampled blood TCRbeta repertoires from subjects exposed to, actively infected with, or recovered from COVID-19. The repertoires were made available in a free public database intended to serve as a resource for research on the immune response to SARS-CoV-2. Samples came from the ongoing ImmuneRACE study (first 160 participants) plus 1,254 subjects from 6 global collaborators. Sample metadata almost always included a de-identified subject ID, COVID-19 status, age in years and sex. HLA class I and class II types, where available, came from metadata supplied by the sample provider rather than from assay-based typing.

Its CDR3 holds 14 amino acids, cysteine through phenylalanine. Only the CDR3 DNA is retained, 42 bases long and in frame from the first base. Relative to germline, V is missing 8 bases and J is missing 7 bases, with 10 bases of the junction outside any gene match. In the germline V gene (reference sequence), CDR1 corresponds to LGHDT and CDR2 to YNNKEL. Results and caveats for the whole study, not just this receptor: Clinical and demographic metadata were provided uncurated, with the amount varying by source and participant.

The sequenced sample was peripheral blood. This chain joins TRBV3-1 (or the pseudogene TRBV3-2) to TRBJ1-2, with 10 junctional bases fitting TRBD1. The clonotype was recovered from a man at least 80 years old with acute or convalescent COVID-19. The nucleotide sequence is TGTGCCAGCGCGACTGGACAGGGGGAAGGTGGCTACACCTTC. It translates as CASATGQGEGGYTF.